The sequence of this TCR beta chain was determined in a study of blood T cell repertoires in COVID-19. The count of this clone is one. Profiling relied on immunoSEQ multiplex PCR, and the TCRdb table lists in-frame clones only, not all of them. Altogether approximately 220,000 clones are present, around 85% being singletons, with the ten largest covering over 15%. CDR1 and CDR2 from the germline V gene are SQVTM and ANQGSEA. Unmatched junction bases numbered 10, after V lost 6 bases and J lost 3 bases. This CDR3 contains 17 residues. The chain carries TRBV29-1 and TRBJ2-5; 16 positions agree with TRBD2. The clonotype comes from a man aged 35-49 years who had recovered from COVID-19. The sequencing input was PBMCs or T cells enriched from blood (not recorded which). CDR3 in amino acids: CSVEGTSGRVVEETQYF. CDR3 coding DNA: TGCAGCGTGGAGGGGACTAGCGGGAGGGTAGTTGAAGAGACCCAGTACTTC.